Each of the 32 T cell receptor beta chains below was sequenced from the same sample in a study of radiotherapy plus CTLA-4 blockade in lung cancer. Clones were read by immunoSEQ multiplex PCR, and TCRdb kept only the in-frame ones, dropping some. The table includes roughly 75,000 clones, 84% detected once. The sequenced sample was peripheral blood, obtained from a patient treated with radiotherapy plus ipilimumab. The receptors were sampled from a human donor with non-small cell lung cancer who had stable disease on radiotherapy plus ipilimumab.

J is TRBJ1-4 and V is TRBV30, with 7 bases aligning to TRBD1. With V trimmed by 1 base and J by 10 bases, 6 bases remained unmatched. Germline CDR1 and CDR2: GTSNPN and SVGIG (reference sequence). The CDR3 extends over 13 amino acids. The CDR3 spells CAWSATGARKLFF. For the CDR3, the DNA is TGTGCCTGGAGTGCAACAGGGGCTCGAAAACTGTTTTTT. The variable domain in full, completed from reference TRBV30 and TRBJ1-4, reads SQTIHQWPATLVQPVGSPLSLECTVEGTSNPNLYWYRQAAGRGLQLLFYSVGIGQISSEVPQNLSASRPQDRQFILSSKKLLLSDSGFYLCAWSATGARKLFFGSGTQLSVL.

The V and J genes are TRBV30 and TRBJ2-2; TRBD2 agrees at 7 bases. Germline V lookup: CDR1 GTSNPN, CDR2 SVGIG (reference sequence). The length of the CDR3 is 14 residues. V shed 1 base and J 3 bases; nucleotides not matched to a gene: 2. The CDR3 loop reads CAWSASGYTGELFF. CDR3 in DNA: TGTGCCTGGAGTGCTAGCGGATACACCGGGGAGCTGTTTTTT.

This clone has more than one count but fewer than ten. The same CDR3 also results from other DNA sequences found in this sample. The rearrangement joins TRBV14 to TRBJ2-6; D gene uncertain. V lost 1 base and J 2 bases, leaving 0 bases between the germline ends. The CDR3 runs 13 residues. CDR1 is SGHDN, CDR2 FVKESK, per germline. CDR3 amino acids: CASSQAGANVLTF. CDR3 bases: TGTGCCAGCAGCCAAGCTGGGGCCAACGTCCTGACTTTC.

J is TRBJ2-5 and V is TRBV5-8, with 13 bases identical to TRBD2. V trimming: 3 bases; J trimming: 4 bases; junction bases outside the gene matches: 9. The germline CDR1 and CDR2 sequences are SGHTS and YDEGEE. This CDR3 is 17 amino acids long. For the CDR3, the DNA is TGTGCCAGCAGCTCCGCCCCCGGGACTAGCGGGACAGAGACCCAGTACTTC. This sequence encodes CASSSAPGTSGTETQYF.

This clone was detected only once. The chain recombines TRBV6-1 with TRBJ2-1, with D possibly matching TRBD1 (6 bases). Per the germline V gene, CDR1 is MNHNS and CDR2 is SASEGT. This CDR3 is 13 amino acids long. V gave up 7 bases and J gave up 1 base, with 8 bases separating them. The CDR3 here is CASNDRSYNEQFF. The DNA of the CDR3 is TGTGCCAGCAACGACAGGTCCTACAATGAGCAGTTCTTC.

This chain joins TRBV28 and TRBJ1-1; 8 bases fit TRBD1. The CDR3 contains 14 residues. In germline, CDR1 is MDHEN, CDR2 SYDVKM. The V segment lost 4 bases and the J segment 8 bases; nucleotides outside the gene matches: 9. The CDR3 DNA sequence: TGTGCCAGCAGTTCATCCGGGACAGGCAAGGAAGCTTTCTTT. It translates to CASSSSGTGKEAFF.

The chain couples TRBV19 to TRBJ2-7, with 9 bases fitting TRBD1. Unmatched junction bases numbered 7, after V lost 6 bases and J lost 4 bases. There are 14 residues in the CDR3. Germline CDR1 is LNHDA and CDR2 is SQIVND (reference sequence). The CDR3 reads CASSIGTGMYEQYF. CDR3 nucleotides: TGTGCCAGTAGCATCGGGACAGGGATGTACGAGCAGTACTTC.

The CDR3 region is CASSYKLGGVYEQYF. Written as DNA, the CDR3 is TGTGCCAGCAGCTATAAACTAGGAGGGGTCTACGAGCAGTACTTC. This rearrangement joins TRBV5-5 to TRBJ2-7; D perhaps matches TRBD2 (6 bases). The CDR3 totals 15 residues. V gave up 3 bases and J gave up 3 bases, with 16 bases separating them. Per germline, CDR1 SGHKS and CDR2 YYEKEE (reference sequence).

The V call is TRBV7-2, the J call TRBJ1-1; D not certain. Trimming pared 6 bases from V and 1 base from J, leaving 9 bases between. Germline CDR1 reads SGHTA; CDR2 reads FQGNSA. The CDR3 totals 13 residues. The CDR3 region is CASRLSRNTEAFF. CDR3 DNA: TGTGCCAGCAGGCTTAGTAGGAACACTGAAGCTTTCTTT. The full variable domain, its missing parts supplied by reference TRBV7-2 and TRBJ1-1, is GAGVSQSPSNKVTEKGKDVELRCDPISGHTALYWYRQSLGQGLEFLIYFQGNSAPDKSGLPSDRFSAERTGGSVSTLTIQRTQQEDSAVYLCASRLSRNTEAFFGQGTRLTVV.

J is TRBJ2-7 and V is TRBV10-2; TRBD2 agrees at 10 bases. CDR1 WSHSY and CDR2 SAAADI come from the germline V gene. V was pared by 5 bases and J by 6 bases, with 1 base of the junction left unmatched. The CDR3 is 12 residues long. The CDR3 spells CASSLAGGEQYF. In DNA form, the CDR3 reads TGCGCCAGCAGTTTAGCGGGAGGCGAGCAGTACTTC.

The chain uses TRBV9 and TRBJ2-3; a possible D gene is TRBD2 (7 bases). Trimming stripped 0 bases from V and 0 bases from J, with 11 bases between. The CDR3 length is 16 residues. CDR1 and CDR2 from the germline V gene are SGDLS and YYNGEE. The CDR3 spells CASSVGGGQSTDTQYF. The CDR3 region has the DNA TGTGCCAGCAGCGTAGGCGGGGGCCAAAGCACAGATACGCAGTATTTT.

This chain joins TRBV6-5 and TRBJ1-5, with 9 bases aligning to TRBD1. J lost 11 bases, V lost 6 bases, and 14 bases had no gene match. CDR1 and CDR2 from the germline V gene are MNHEY and SVGAGI. The CDR3 runs to 15 residues. CDR3 loop: CASSSGAQGARSQHF. The CDR3 coding sequence is TGTGCCAGCAGCTCCGGGGCACAGGGGGCGCGGTCCCAGCATTTT.

The rearrangement uses TRBV9 and TRBJ1-6; no clear D gene. The V gene's germline CDR1 is SGDLS and CDR2 YYNGEE. The CDR3 totals 15 residues. Trimming pared 7 bases from V and 8 bases from J, leaving 19 bases between. The CDR3 region is CASGFVPGTDSPLHF. The CDR3 bases are TGTGCCAGCGGGTTTGTCCCAGGTACCGATTCACCCCTCCACTTT.

This clone came up once. This chain connects TRBV19 to TRBJ1-1; 7 nucleotides agree with TRBD1. Trimming cost V 8 bases and J 3 bases; bases outside gene matches: 6. The CDR3 covers 13 residues. The germline V gene encodes CDR1 LNHDA and CDR2 SQIVND (reference sequence). The CDR3 coding sequence is TGTGCCAGTCGAAAAGACAGGGACACTGAAGCTTTCTTT. Protein: CASRKDRDTEAFF.

The gene calls are TRBV19 and TRBJ2-5, with 10 bases identical to TRBD2. The CDR3 is made up of 16 amino acids. The ends lost 2 bases at V and 2 bases at J; junction bases unmatched: 5. Germline V CDR1 and CDR2: LNHDA, SQIVND (reference sequence). CDR3 protein: CASSIIAGGLQETQYF. CDR3 sequence (DNA): TGTGCCAGTAGTATAATAGCGGGGGGCCTACAAGAGACCCAGTACTTC.

The chain has TRBV18 and TRBJ1-6; 9 bases map to TRBD1. V was clipped by 5 bases and J by 6 bases; unmatched bases: 5. This CDR3 contains 15 residues. Germline V CDR1 and CDR2: KGHSH, LQKENI. The CDR3 coding sequence is TGTGCCAGCTCATTACTACAGGGGGCTAATTCACCCCTCCACTTT. It yields the protein CASSLLQGANSPLHF.

This sequence joins TRBV28 and TRBJ1-5; possible D gene TRBD1, 5 bases. The CDR3 contains 17 residues. The V gene lost 6 bases and the J gene lost 0 bases, with 18 bases spanning the gap. Germline V CDR1 and CDR2: MDHEN, SYDVKM. CDR3 in amino acids: CASRITSPTDSNQPQHF. The CDR3 DNA reads TGTGCCAGCAGGATTACCTCGCCGACAGATAGCAATCAGCCCCAGCATTTT.

This chain connects TRBV5-1 to TRBJ2-7; TRBD2 matches at 8 bases. The CDR3 runs 15 residues. The germline gives CDR1 SGHRS, CDR2 YFSETQ. Trimming at V came to 0 bases and at J to 7 bases, leaving 9 bases not matched to a gene. The CDR3 sequence is CASSLVGSGIKEQYF. DNA of the CDR3: TGCGCCAGCAGCTTGGTCGGTAGCGGGATAAAGGAGCAGTACTTC.

The CDR3 here is CASSPGTGGFMNTEAFF. The CDR3 nucleotides are TGTGCCAGCAGCCCCGGGACAGGGGGTTTTATGAACACTGAAGCTTTCTTT. V usage is TRBV7-9 and J usage is TRBJ1-1; 11 bases align to TRBD1. The V segment lost 5 bases and the J segment 0 bases; nucleotides outside the gene matches: 8. The CDR3 has 17 residues. Germline V CDR1 and CDR2: SEHNR, FQNEAQ (reference sequence).

V and J are TRBV5-1 and TRBJ2-7; TRBD1 is a possible D gene (6 bases). V shed 2 bases and J shed 1 base, with 13 bases lying between them. CDR1 is SGHRS and CDR2 is YFSETQ in the germline V gene. The CDR3 runs to 15 residues. In DNA form, the CDR3 reads TGCGCCAGCAGCTTAGGCCCAGGGGTTTCCTACGAGCAGTACTTC. It encodes CASSLGPGVSYEQYF. The entire variable domain, with the rest obtained from reference TRBV5-1 and TRBJ2-7, is as follows: KAGVTQTPRYLIKTRGQQVTLSCSPISGHRSVSWYQQTPGQGLQFLFEYFSETQRNKGNFPGRFSGRQFSNSRSEMNVSTLELGDSALYLCASSLGPGVSYEQYFGPGTRLTVT.

The CDR3 DNA reads TGTGCCAGCAGGGGACTAGCGGGAGGGCTTGGATCCGGGGAGCTGTTTTTT. It codes for CASRGLAGGLGSGELFF. The genes are TRBV2 and TRBJ2-2; 16 nucleotides align to TRBD2. Germline trimming cut 6 bases from V and 6 bases from J; bases unmatched to any gene: 7. This CDR3 spans 17 amino acids. The V gene's germline CDR1 is SNHLY and CDR2 FYNNEI.

V and J are TRBV6-5 and TRBJ2-1; possible D gene TRBD1, 5 bases. This CDR3 contains 14 residues. V was clipped by 6 bases and J by 6 bases, with 15 bases between them. Germline V lookup: CDR1 MNHEY, CDR2 SVGAGI. The CDR3 is CASRRPGGANEQFF. In nucleotides, the CDR3 is TGTGCCAGCAGACGACCGGGTGGGGCCAATGAGCAGTTCTTC.

CDR3 in amino acids: CASSYEGRGANVLTF. The DNA for the CDR3 is TGTGCCAGCAGTTACGAGGGTCGTGGGGCCAACGTCCTGACTTTC. The rearrangement links TRBV6-6 to TRBJ2-6; D possibly corresponds to TRBD2 (5 bases). Between the trimmed V and J ends, which lost 2 bases and 3 bases, there was a span of 8 bases. CDR1 is MNHNY, CDR2 SVGAGI, per germline (reference sequence). CDR3 length equals 15 residues.

This chain uses TRBV2 with TRBJ2-1; possibly TRBD1 for D (6 bases). V lost 6 bases, J lost 1 base, and 13 bases lay in between. This CDR3 is built from 15 residues. CDR1 and CDR2 (germline): SNHLY, FYNNEI. CDR3 coding DNA: TGTGCCAGCAGGGGCAGGGGTGGATCCTACAATGAGCAGTTCTTC. Amino acids: CASRGRGGSYNEQFF.

The chain employs TRBV7-3 and TRBJ2-3; D may be TRBD2 (5 bases). The CDR3 covers 15 residues. Trimming shortened V by 1 base and J by 1 base, and 9 bases separated the two germline ends. CDR1 is SGHTA and CDR2 is FQGTGA in the germline V gene. For the CDR3, the DNA is TGTGCCAGCAGCTTAATGAGCGGTGGCACAGATACGCAGTATTTT. Translation gives CASSLMSGGTDTQYF.

This clone was observed a handful of times. This chain connects TRBV5-4 to TRBJ2-3; D gene ambiguous. V lost 0 bases, J lost 4 bases, and 12 bases lay in between. The germline V gene encodes CDR1 SGHNT and CDR2 YYREEE (reference sequence). The CDR3 totals 15 residues. The chain's CDR3 is CASSLAAVMPDTQYF. DNA for the CDR3: TGTGCCAGCAGCTTGGCGGCCGTAATGCCAGATACGCAGTATTTT.

The CDR3 DNA follows: TGTGCCAGCTCACCAGGGTTTGGGTACGAGCAGTACTTC. This encodes CASSPGFGYEQYF. The chain employs TRBV18 and TRBJ2-7; no reliable D call. The CDR3 is made up of 13 amino acids. Per the germline V gene, CDR1 is KGHSH and CDR2 is LQKENI. V lost 2 bases and J lost 4, with 9 bases in between. The full variable domain, with the rest looked up from reference TRBV18 and TRBJ2-7, is NAGVMQNPRHLVRRRGQEARLRCSPMKGHSHVYWYRQLPEEGLKFMVYLQKENIIDESGMPKERFSAEFPKEGPSILRIQQVVRGDSAAYFCASSPGFGYEQYFGPGTRLTVT.

The chain employs TRBV19 and TRBJ1-6, with TRBD1 identical over 9 bases. Trimming at V came to 8 bases and at J to 8 bases, leaving 4 bases not matched to a gene. Germline V gene sequence: CDR1 LNHDA, CDR2 SQIVND (reference sequence). This CDR3 spans 13 amino acids. CDR3 sequence reads: CASVRTGDSPLHF. The CDR3 nucleotides read TGTGCCAGTGTCCGGACAGGGGATTCACCCCTCCACTTT.

The chain joins TRBV7-2 to TRBJ2-1; maybe TRBD2 (6 bases). The CDR3 covers 15 residues. Trimming took 2 bases from V and 6 from J, leaving 14 bases between them. Germline values: CDR1 SGHTA, CDR2 FQGNSA. Written as DNA, the CDR3 is TGTGCCAGCAGCTTATCTGCGGGACTGTTCAATGAGCAGTTCTTC. Protein: CASSLSAGLFNEQFF.

The J gene is TRBJ2-5, the V gene TRBV19; 9 nucleotides align to TRBD1. The DNA matches TRBJ2-7 better at its end, which makes the J call doubtful. The CDR3 is 13 amino acids. Germline V gene lookup returns CDR1 LNHDA and CDR2 SQIVND (reference sequence). In nucleotides, the CDR3 is TGTGCCAGTAGAGGACAGGGGACCTACGAGCAGTACTTC. Amino acid sequence: CASRGQGTYEQYF.

The chain employs TRBV11-2 and TRBJ1-2, with a tentative D call TRBD1 (5 bases). CDR3 length equals 14 residues. Germline CDR1 is SGHAT and CDR2 is FQNNGV. Trimming cost V 5 bases and J 6 bases, with 16 bases left between them. CDR3 DNA sequence: TGTGCCAGCAGCCGGAAGACCGGGACGGATGGCTACACCTTC. Amino acids: CASSRKTGTDGYTF.

This chain connects TRBV7-8 to TRBJ1-5, with D maybe TRBD1 (6 bases). Germline V gives CDR1 SGHVS, CDR2 FQNEAQ. The CDR3 runs to 16 residues. V lost 7 bases and J lost 4, with 20 bases in between. CDR3 residues: CASNLEGGLANQPQHF. CDR3 sequence (DNA): TGTGCCAGCAACCTCGAGGGGGGGCTCGCTAATCAGCCCCAGCATTTT.